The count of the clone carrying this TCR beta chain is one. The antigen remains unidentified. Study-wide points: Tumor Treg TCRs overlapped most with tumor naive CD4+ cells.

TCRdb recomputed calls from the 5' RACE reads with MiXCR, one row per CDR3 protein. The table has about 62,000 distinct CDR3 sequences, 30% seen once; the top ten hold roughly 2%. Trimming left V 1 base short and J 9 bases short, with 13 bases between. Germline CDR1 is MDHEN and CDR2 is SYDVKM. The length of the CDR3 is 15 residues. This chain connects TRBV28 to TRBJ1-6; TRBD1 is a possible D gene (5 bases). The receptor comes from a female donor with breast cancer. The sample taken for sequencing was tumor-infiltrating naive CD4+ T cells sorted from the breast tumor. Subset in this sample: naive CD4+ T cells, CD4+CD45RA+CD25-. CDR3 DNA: TGTGCCAGCAGTTTATTAGCAGGGATTCCTTCACCCCTCCACTTT. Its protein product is CASSLLAGIPSPLHF. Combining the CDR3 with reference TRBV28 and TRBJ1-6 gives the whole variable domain DVKVTQSSRYLVKRTGEKVFLECVQDMDHENMFWYRQDPGLGLRLIYFSYDVKMKEKGDIPEGYSVSREKKERFSLILESASTNQTSMYLCASSLLAGIPSPLHFGNGTRLTVT.